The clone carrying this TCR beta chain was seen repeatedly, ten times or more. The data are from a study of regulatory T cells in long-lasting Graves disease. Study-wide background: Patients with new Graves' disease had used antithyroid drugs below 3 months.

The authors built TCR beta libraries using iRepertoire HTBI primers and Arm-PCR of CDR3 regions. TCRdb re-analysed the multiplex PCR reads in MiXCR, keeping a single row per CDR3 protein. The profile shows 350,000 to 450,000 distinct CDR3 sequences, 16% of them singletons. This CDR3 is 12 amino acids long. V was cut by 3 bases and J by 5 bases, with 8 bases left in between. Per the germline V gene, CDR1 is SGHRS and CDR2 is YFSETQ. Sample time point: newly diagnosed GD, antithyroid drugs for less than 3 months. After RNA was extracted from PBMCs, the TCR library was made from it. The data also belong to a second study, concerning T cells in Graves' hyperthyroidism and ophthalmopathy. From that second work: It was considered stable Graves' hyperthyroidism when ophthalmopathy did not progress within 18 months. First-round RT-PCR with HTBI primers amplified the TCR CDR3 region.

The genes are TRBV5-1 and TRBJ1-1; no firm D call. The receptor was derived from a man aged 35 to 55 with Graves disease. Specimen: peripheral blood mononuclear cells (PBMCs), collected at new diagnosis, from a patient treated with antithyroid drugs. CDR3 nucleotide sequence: TGCGCCAGCAGCTACGGTAGGACTGAAGCTTTCTTT. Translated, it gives CASSYGRTEAFF.